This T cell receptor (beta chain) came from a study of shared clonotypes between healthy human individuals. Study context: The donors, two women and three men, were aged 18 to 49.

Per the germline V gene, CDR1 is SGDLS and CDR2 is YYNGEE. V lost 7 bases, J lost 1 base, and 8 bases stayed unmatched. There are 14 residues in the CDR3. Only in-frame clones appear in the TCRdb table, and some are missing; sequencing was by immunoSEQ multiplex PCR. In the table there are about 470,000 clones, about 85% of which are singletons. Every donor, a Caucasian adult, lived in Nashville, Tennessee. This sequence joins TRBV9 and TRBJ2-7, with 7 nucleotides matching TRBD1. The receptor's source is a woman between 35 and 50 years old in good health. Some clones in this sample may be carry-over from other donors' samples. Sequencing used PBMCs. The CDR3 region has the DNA TGTGCCAGCTACCTCCGGGACAGATCCTACGAGCAGTACTTC. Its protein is CASYLRDRSYEQYF.